A selection of T cell receptor beta chains follows, all from one sample in a study of T cell responses to AZD1222 COVID-19 vaccine. Repertoires were generated with immunoSEQ multiplex PCR, while TCRdb's copy carries only in-frame clones and drops some. The sample includes 150,000 or so clones, roughly 92% seen only once; the top ten take about 2.5%. This specimen consisted of peripheral blood, obtained on day 0 of AZD1222 vaccination. The receptors derive from an adult in good health. Both conserved end residues are part of each CDR3. A D gene is named only where the DNA matches it firmly. Not every row has a clone size; where given, it reads once, few, many or a size class.

DNA	CDR3	V	size	D	J
TGTGCCAGTAGTATAGTGCGGGACAACTATGGCTACACCTTC	CASSIVRDNYGYTF	TRBV19	.	.	TRBJ1-2
TGCGCCAGCAGCTTCACTGCCGGGACTGTCTACGAGCAGTACTTC	CASSFTAGTVYEQYF	TRBV5-1	.	.	TRBJ2-7
TGTGCCAGCAGGACGACGATCAGGGTTGCGGAGACCCAGTACTTC	CASRTTIRVAETQYF	TRBV6-5	.	.	TRBJ2-5
TGCGCCAGCAGCTTTGACAGGACAGGGTACTCCTACGAGCAGTACTTC	CASSFDRTGYSYEQYF	TRBV5-1	.	TRBD1	TRBJ2-7
TGTGCCAGCAGCCCCTCCGCGGGACAGGGTGATGGCGAGCAGTACTTC	CASSPSAGQGDGEQYF	TRBV3-1/TRBV3-2	once	TRBD1	TRBJ2-7
TGTGCCAGCAGCTTAGAGGCTTTGAATTCACCCCTCCACTTT	CASSLEALNSPLHF	TRBV7-3	.	.	TRBJ1-6
TGTGCCAGCTCCCCAACCGGGACAGTTAATCAGCCCCAGCATTTT	CASSPTGTVNQPQHF	TRBV18	.	TRBD1	TRBJ1-5
TGTGCCAGCTCACAGGGTCAGTATGTGGGCAATCAGCCCCAGCATTTT	CASSQGQYVGNQPQHF	TRBV18	.	.	TRBJ1-5
TGTGCCAGCAGCCAAGAGATCGAGGTTGCCTACGAGCAGTACTTC	CASSQEIEVAYEQYF	TRBV3-1/TRBV3-2	.	.	TRBJ2-7
.	CASSKIGAWAGGAVGTQYF	TRBV21-1	.	.	TRBJ2-5
TGTGCCACCATGGACAGGAAAAGAAACACTAATCAGCCCCAGCATTTT	CATMDRKRNTNQPQHF	TRBV19	.	TRBD1	TRBJ1-5
TGTGCCAGCAGATTCACAGATACGCAGTATTTT	CASRFTDTQYF	TRBV28	.	.	TRBJ2-3
TGTGCCAGCTCACCACAGGGGAACACTGAAGCTTTCTTT	CASSPQGNTEAFF	TRBV18	once	.	TRBJ1-1
TGTGCCAGCAGTTTTCTGGGGATTGGGTTCGACCGGGGATACAATGAGCAGTTCTTC	CASSFLGIGFDRGYNEQFF	TRBV28	.	.	TRBJ2-1
TGTGCCAGCAGCTCTCTCCGGGGCGGGGAGCTGTTTTTT	CASSSLRGGELFF	TRBV7-8	.	.	TRBJ2-2